These 20 T cell receptor beta chains originate from one sample sequenced in a study of human T cells and chemical hapten exposure. TCRdb ran MiXCR on the RACE reads and lists one entry per CDR3 protein. This table has roughly 360,000 distinct CDR3 sequences, roughly 5% appearing once. Sample time point: patch test 1, 2 weeks after DPC sensitization. Regarding treatment: therapeutic diphenylcyclopropenone sensitization with weekly scalp DPC. The material sequenced was whole blood, taken in connection with sensitization to the hapten diphenylcyclopropenone (DPC). The origin of the receptors is a woman aged 50 to 65 with alopecia areata. Some clones in this sample may be carry-over from other donors' samples.

This clonotype has a count of ten or more. J is TRBJ2-6 and V is TRBV29-1; D is possibly TRBD1 (5 bases). Between the trimmed V and J ends, which lost 6 bases and 1 base, there was a span of 10 bases. The CDR3 is 14 residues long. Germline CDR1 SQVTM, CDR2 ANQGSEA. The DNA for the CDR3 is TGCAGCGTCGCGGACACATCTGGGGCCAACGTCCTGACTTTC. Residues: CSVADTSGANVLTF. The full variable domain, with the rest looked up from reference TRBV29-1 and TRBJ2-6, is SAVISQKPSRDICQRGTSLTIQCQVDSQVTMMFWYRQQPGQSLTLIATANQGSEATYESGFVIDKFPISRPNLTFSTLTVSNMSPEDSSIYLCSVADTSGANVLTFGAGSRLTVL.

V and J are TRBV5-1 and TRBJ2-3; 9 positions agree with TRBD2. V trimming: 2 bases; J trimming: 4 bases; junction bases outside the gene matches: 5. CDR3 length: 15 amino acids. The germline V gene has CDR1 SGHRS and CDR2 YFSETQ. CDR3 sequence: CASSFGLASADTQYF. CDR3 coding DNA: TGCGCCAGCAGCTTCGGACTAGCGTCGGCAGATACGCAGTATTTT. Together with reference TRBV5-1 and TRBJ2-3, the CDR3 gives the full variable domain: KAGVTQTPRYLIKTRGQQVTLSCSPISGHRSVSWYQQTPGQGLQFLFEYFSETQRNKGNFPGRFSGRQFSNSRSEMNVSTLELGDSALYLCASSFGLASADTQYFGPGTRLTVL.

This clonotype occurred many times. This chain joins TRBV20-1 and TRBJ2-2, with TRBD2 identical over 8 bases. The CDR3 has 13 residues. The V segment lost 5 bases and the J segment 6 bases; nucleotides outside the gene matches: 5. Germline-derived CDR1 and CDR2 are DFQATT and SNEGSKA (reference sequence). For the CDR3, the DNA is TGCAGTGCTCCGGGACTAGTACCCGGGGAGCTGTTTTTT. This gives the protein CSAPGLVPGELFF.

This clonotype has at least ten counts. The rearrangement uses TRBV7-2 and TRBJ2-3; 8 bases fit TRBD2. CDR3 length equals 15 residues. J was trimmed by 4 bases and V by 1 base; bases with no gene match: 4. Germline V CDR1 and CDR2: SGHTA, FQGNSA. CDR3 in DNA: TGTGCCAGCAGCTTAGACGACGGGAGGGCAGATACGCAGTATTTT. It specifies CASSLDDGRADTQYF. The whole variable domain, remainder taken from reference TRBV7-2 and TRBJ2-3, is GAGVSQSPSNKVTEKGKDVELRCDPISGHTALYWYRQSLGQGLEFLIYFQGNSAPDKSGLPSDRFSAERTGGSVSTLTIQRTQQEDSAVYLCASSLDDGRADTQYFGPGTRLTVL.

This clonotype has more than one count but fewer than ten. The chain combines TRBV20-1 with TRBJ2-3; D unresolved. V lost 1 base, J lost 4 bases, and 12 bases lay in between. The germline gives CDR1 DFQATT, CDR2 SNEGSKA (reference sequence). This CDR3 is built from 14 residues. CDR3 protein: CSARVGSPADTQYF. The CDR3 nucleotides are TGCAGTGCTAGAGTAGGTTCCCCAGCAGATACGCAGTATTTT.

This clonotype was observed many times. The gene calls are TRBV29-1 and TRBJ2-2; maybe TRBD2 (5 bases). CDR3 size: 13 residues. CDR1 and CDR2 from the germline V gene are SQVTM and ANQGSEA. The V end was cut by 5 bases, the J end by 7 bases, with 14 bases between. The CDR3 sequence: CSVPGVRGGELFF. CDR3 nucleotide sequence: TGCAGCGTTCCCGGGGTTAGAGGCGGGGAGCTGTTTTTT.

This clonotype was seen ten or more times. The chain is built from TRBV5-1 and TRBJ2-2, with D perhaps matching TRBD2 (5 bases). Trimming pared 2 bases from V and 1 base from J, leaving 6 bases between. Germline values: CDR1 SGHRS, CDR2 YFSETQ. The CDR3 extends over 14 amino acids. The CDR3 bases are TGCGCCAGCAGCTTCGAGGGGAACACCGGGGAGCTGTTTTTT. It encodes CASSFEGNTGELFF.

At least ten counts were recorded for this clonotype. The chain carries TRBV2 and TRBJ1-1; no firm D call. Germline CDR1 is SNHLY and CDR2 is FYNNEI. Deletions cut 7 bases from V and 8 bases from J, with 17 bases between. This CDR3 has 13 residues. The CDR3 sequence: CASILTPGVEAFF. DNA for the CDR3: TGTGCCAGCATCTTAACTCCCGGGGTGGAAGCTTTCTTT.

This clonotype was picked up many times. The chain combines TRBV6-2 or TRBV6-3 with TRBJ2-7; the D is unclear. Germline V CDR1 and CDR2: MNHEY, SVGEGT. CDR3 length equals 15 residues. Trimming took off 2 bases at V and 0 bases at J, with 11 bases between the two ends. The CDR3 DNA is TGTGCCAGCAGTTACGAGGCAGGAGACTCCTACGAGCAGTACTTC. It yields the protein CASSYEAGDSYEQYF.

The V call is TRBV12-3 or TRBV12-4, the J call TRBJ2-3; D is possibly TRBD2 (7 bases). The CDR3 consists of 15 residues. Between the trimmed V and J ends, which lost 2 bases and 4 bases, there was a span of 13 bases. The CDR3: CASSLFGGHADTQYF. The CDR3 DNA reads TGTGCCAGCAGTTTATTCGGGGGGCACGCAGATACGCAGTATTTT.

The CDR3 reads CASSQATYGYTF. Written as DNA, the CDR3 is TGCGCCAGCAGCCAAGCAACCTATGGCTACACCTTC. The chain uses TRBV4-1 and TRBJ1-2, with unresolved D. Germline V gene sequence: CDR1 MGHRA, CDR2 YSYEKL. This CDR3 spans 12 amino acids. V shed 1 base and J shed 4 bases, with 4 bases lying between them.

This clonotype was observed at least ten times. The rearrangement links TRBV7-9 to TRBJ2-1, with a possible D match to TRBD1 (5 bases). The V gene lost 2 bases and the J gene lost 8 bases, with 10 bases spanning the gap. The CDR3 totals 13 residues. Per germline, CDR1 SEHNR and CDR2 FQNEAQ (reference sequence). The CDR3 coding sequence is TGTGCCAGCAGCTTACGCAGGGTCGATGAGCAGTTCTTC. Translating gives CASSLRRVDEQFF.

This clonotype was detected many times. The chain joins TRBV28 to TRBJ2-7, with D unresolved. The CDR3 extends over 12 amino acids. From germline, CDR1 is MDHEN and CDR2 SYDVKM. The V and J ends lost 3 bases and 4 bases respectively, with 7 bases between them. CDR3 amino acids: CASSLTEYEQYF. The CDR3 region has the DNA TGTGCCAGCAGTTTGACGGAGTACGAGCAGTACTTC.

This clonotype was seen a few times. The chain combines TRBV2 with TRBJ2-1; possibly TRBD1 or TRBD2 for D (5 bases each). The CDR3 extends over 15 amino acids. Germline assignment: CDR1 SNHLY and CDR2 FYNNEI. Deletions cut 4 bases from V and 8 bases from J, with 18 bases between. The CDR3 here is CASSGLGVAADEQFF. CDR3 DNA sequence: TGTGCCAGCAGTGGCCTGGGGGTGGCTGCCGATGAGCAGTTCTTC.

This clonotype was counted a few times. The chain employs TRBV4-1 and TRBJ2-4; no firm D call. V lost 3 bases and J 7 bases, leaving 16 bases between the germline ends. The CDR3 has 15 residues. Germline lookup yields CDR1 MGHRA and CDR2 YSYEKL. Here the CDR3 reads CASSHPSLPVNIQYF. The CDR3 coding sequence is TGCGCCAGCAGCCACCCTTCTCTTCCCGTGAACATTCAGTACTTC.

This clonotype has just a few counts. The genes are TRBV6-5 and TRBJ1-1; TRBD1 is a possible D gene (6 bases). Germline values: CDR1 MNHEY, CDR2 SVGAGI. The CDR3 spans 12 residues. Trimming left V 5 bases short and J 7 bases short, with 11 bases between. CDR3 in amino acids: CASSHNRVEAFF. CDR3 DNA sequence: TGTGCCAGCAGTCACAACAGGGTTGAAGCTTTCTTT.

Many counts were recorded for this clonotype. The chain joins TRBV9 to TRBJ2-7, with 9 nucleotides matching TRBD1. The CDR3 extends over 15 amino acids. CDR1 SGDLS and CDR2 YYNGEE come from the germline V gene. With 0 bases clipped from V and 2 bases from J, the junction kept 3 bases outside the gene matches. The CDR3 DNA reads as TGTGCCAGCAGCGTAGACGGGGACAGGGCCTACGAGCAGTACTTC. It encodes CASSVDGDRAYEQYF.

This clonotype was found many times. This chain uses TRBV11-2 with TRBJ1-2; 7 bases agree with TRBD1. V was clipped by 6 bases and J by 3 bases; unmatched bases: 10. Germline V lookup: CDR1 SGHAT, CDR2 FQNNGV. There are 15 residues in the CDR3. The CDR3 region has the DNA TGTGCCAGCAGTCTAGCCCGGGACAGCTACTATGGCTACACCTTC. Amino acid sequence: CASSLARDSYYGYTF.

This clonotype was detected a few times. V and J are TRBV6-1 and TRBJ2-3, with 7 bases that match TRBD2. The CDR3 has 14 amino acids. Trimming cost V 9 bases and J 5 bases; bases outside gene matches: 11. Germline-derived CDR1 and CDR2 are MNHNS and SASEGT. The CDR3 region is CASTDRGGGDTQYF. The DNA for the CDR3 is TGTGCCAGTACTGATCGCGGGGGTGGAGATACGCAGTATTTT.

This clonotype has ten or more counts. The rearrangement uses TRBV6-5 and TRBJ2-7; 7 positions agree with TRBD1. Germline lookup yields CDR1 MNHEY and CDR2 SVGAGI. The CDR3 contains 15 residues. The trim removed 5 bases at V and 7 bases at J, leaving 14 bases unmatched. DNA for the CDR3: TGTGCCAGCAGTCAAACATGGACAGGACCGGGGGAGCAGTACTTC. As protein: CASSQTWTGPGEQYF.